Presented here are 14 T cell receptor beta chains from one specimen sequenced in a study of cytomegalovirus exposure and HLA in healthy donors. Using immunoSEQ multiplex PCR, the repertoire was profiled, and TCRdb retains in-frame clones only, with some absent. This table holds under 150,000 clones, around 87% found once. Sample: PBMCs. The receptors were sampled from a man younger than 30 in good health and CMV-seropositive.

V and J are TRBV7-6 and TRBJ2-3, with 8 bases matching TRBD2. V trimming: 1 base; J trimming: 4 bases; junction bases outside the gene matches: 4. The CDR3 consists of 15 residues. The V gene's germline CDR1 is SGHVS and CDR2 FNYEAQ. As DNA, the CDR3 is TGTGCCAGCAGCTTAGGAGTAGCGGGGTCAGATACGCAGTATTTT. Translation: CASSLGVAGSDTQYF. Based on the CDR3 plus reference TRBV7-6 and TRBJ2-3, the full variable domain is GAGVSQSPRYKVTKRGQDVALRCDPISGHVSLYWYRQALGQGPEFLTYFNYEAQQDKSGLPNDRFSAERPEGSISTLTIQRTEQRDSAMYRCASSLGVAGSDTQYFGPGTRLTVL.

The chain combines TRBV13 with TRBJ1-3; possibly TRBD1 for D (5 bases). Germline-derived CDR1 and CDR2 are PRHDT and FYEKMQ (reference sequence). CDR3 size: 14 residues. V dropped 3 bases and J dropped 1 base, with 7 bases sitting between them. DNA of the CDR3: TGTGCCAGCAGCTTCGGGGGTTCTGGAAACACCATATATTTT. Encoded protein: CASSFGGSGNTIYF.

This chain uses TRBV10-3 with TRBJ1-6; D might be TRBD1 (6 bases). V was cut by 5 bases and J by 0 bases, with 20 bases left in between. Germline CDR1 is ENHRY and CDR2 is SYGVKD. The CDR3 runs 19 residues. The CDR3 DNA is TGTGCCATCAGTCCATGGACAGCCAGCATTAGCTCCTATAATTCACCCCTCCACTTT. Translating gives CAISPWTASISSYNSPLHF.

This chain links TRBV11-3 with TRBJ2-7; D unresolved. Germline V gives CDR1 SGHNT, CDR2 YENEEA. Trimming pared 5 bases from V and 2 bases from J, leaving 16 bases between. The CDR3 sequence is 15 residues long. CDR3 amino acids: CASSPPAGTPYEQYF. In nucleotides, the CDR3 is TGTGCCAGCAGCCCTCCGGCAGGAACACCCTACGAGCAGTACTTC.

The J gene is TRBJ1-4, the V gene TRBV18; 7 bases line up with TRBD1. Germline V gene sequence: CDR1 KGHSH, CDR2 LQKENI. V lost 6 bases, J lost 7 bases, and 8 bases stayed unmatched. The CDR3 has 14 amino acids. DNA for the CDR3: TGTGCCAGCTCGGCGACAGGGATCGGTGAAAAACTGTTTTTT. It translates to CASSATGIGEKLFF.

The chain is built from TRBV19 and TRBJ2-3; 7 bases match TRBD1. The CDR3 totals 13 residues. V was pared by 6 bases and J by 5 bases, with 5 bases of the junction left unmatched. The germline V gene has CDR1 LNHDA and CDR2 SQIVND (reference sequence). The DNA of the CDR3 is TGTGCCAGTAGCACAGGGGTTTTAGATACGCAGTATTTT. Translation gives CASSTGVLDTQYF.

This sequence joins TRBV7-2 and TRBJ1-1; D perhaps matches TRBD1 (5 bases). The CDR3 consists of 15 residues. Germline lookup yields CDR1 SGHTA and CDR2 FQGNSA. V lost 1 base and J lost 4, with 13 bases in between. CDR3 region: CASSLGVDGGTEAFF. Here the CDR3 DNA reads TGTGCCAGCAGCTTAGGGGTGGACGGGGGCACTGAAGCTTTCTTT. The full variable domain, rest sourced from reference TRBV7-2 and TRBJ1-1, is GAGVSQSPSNKVTEKGKDVELRCDPISGHTALYWYRQSLGQGLEFLIYFQGNSAPDKSGLPSDRFSAERTGGSVSTLTIQRTQQEDSAVYLCASSLGVDGGTEAFFGQGTRLTVV.

The J gene is TRBJ1-1, the V gene TRBV5-1; D is undetermined. CDR1 and CDR2 (germline): SGHRS, YFSETQ. Trimming stripped 4 bases from V and 3 bases from J, with 10 bases between. The CDR3 loop spans 13 amino acids. The CDR3 coding sequence is TGCGCCAGCAGCACCCGGCTAGACACTGAAGCTTTCTTT. Amino acid sequence: CASSTRLDTEAFF.

V is TRBV4-2 and J is TRBJ2-1; 14 bases fit TRBD2. J was trimmed by 7 bases and V by 4 bases; bases with no gene match: 9. The germline V gene has CDR1 LGHNA and CDR2 YNFKEQ. The CDR3 loop spans 17 amino acids. CDR3 bases: TGTGCCAGCAGCCTGACTAGCGGGGGGGCCTTATATAATGAGCAGTTCTTC. The encoded protein is CASSLTSGGALYNEQFF.

The chain has TRBV27 and TRBJ1-1; D unresolved. CDR3 length: 13 amino acids. The V and J ends lost 2 bases and 0 bases respectively, with 4 bases between them. Per germline, CDR1 MNHEY and CDR2 SMNVEV (reference sequence). As DNA, the CDR3 is TGTGCCAGCAGTTTACAGTTGAACACTGAAGCTTTCTTT. Translating gives CASSLQLNTEAFF.

The chain has TRBV5-4 and TRBJ2-7; D call uncertain. CDR3 size: 11 residues. Trimming cost V 7 bases and J 5 bases, with 10 bases left between them. Germline CDR1 reads SGHNT; CDR2 reads YYREEE (reference sequence). The CDR3 loop reads CASGPLDEQYF. The CDR3 DNA reads as TGTGCCAGCGGCCCGCTGGACGAGCAGTACTTC.

CDR3 nucleotides: TGTGCCTGGAGTGTACAGGAAGGGGTGGGTGGCTACACCTTC. Translating gives CAWSVQEGVGGYTF. The J gene is TRBJ1-2, the V gene TRBV30; the D gene is possibly TRBD1 (5 bases). Trimming pared 0 bases from V and 7 bases from J, leaving 15 bases between. The CDR3 is made up of 14 amino acids. The germline V gene encodes CDR1 GTSNPN and CDR2 SVGIG (reference sequence).

The chain is built from TRBV5-1 and TRBJ1-6; maybe TRBD1 (5 bases). Trimming pared 4 bases from V and 6 bases from J, leaving 14 bases between. CDR1 and CDR2 from the germline V gene are SGHRS and YFSETQ. The CDR3 totals 15 residues. The chain's CDR3 is CASSRGSGGNSPLHF. The DNA of the CDR3 is TGCGCCAGCAGCCGCGGGTCCGGGGGTAATTCACCCCTCCACTTT. The full variable domain, completed using reference TRBV5-1 and TRBJ1-6, is KAGVTQTPRYLIKTRGQQVTLSCSPISGHRSVSWYQQTPGQGLQFLFEYFSETQRNKGNFPGRFSGRQFSNSRSEMNVSTLELGDSALYLCASSRGSGGNSPLHFGNGTRLTVT.

V and J are TRBV9 and TRBJ2-3; 10 bases match TRBD2. Looked up from germline, CDR1 is SGDLS and CDR2 is YYNGEE. Trimming cost V 2 bases and J 4 bases; bases outside gene matches: 10. The CDR3 totals 17 residues. CDR3 residues: CASSVSTAGGPPDTQYF. DNA of the CDR3: TGTGCCAGCAGCGTCTCCACAGCGGGAGGGCCCCCAGATACGCAGTATTTT. Full variable domain (missing parts from reference TRBV9 and TRBJ2-3): DSGVTQTPKHLITATGQRVTLRCSPRSGDLSVYWYQQSLDQGLQFLIQYYNGEERAKGNILERFSAQQFPDLHSELNLSSLELGDSALYFCASSVSTAGGPPDTQYFGPGTRLTVL.